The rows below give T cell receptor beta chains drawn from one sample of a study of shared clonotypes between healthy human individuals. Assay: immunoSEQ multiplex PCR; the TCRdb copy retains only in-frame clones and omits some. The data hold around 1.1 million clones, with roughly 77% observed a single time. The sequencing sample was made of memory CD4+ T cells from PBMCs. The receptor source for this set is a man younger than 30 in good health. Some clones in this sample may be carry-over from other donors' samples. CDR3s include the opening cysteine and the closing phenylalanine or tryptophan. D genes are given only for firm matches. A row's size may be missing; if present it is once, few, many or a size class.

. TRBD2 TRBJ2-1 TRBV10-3 TGTGCCATCAGTAATCTAGCGGGAGCTGGTAATGAGCAGTTCTTC CAISNLAGAGNEQFF
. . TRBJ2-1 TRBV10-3 TGTGCCATCAGTGAGTCGCGGGTTGAGCAGTTCTTC CAISESRVEQFF
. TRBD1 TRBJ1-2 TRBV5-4 TGTGCCAGCAGCTTGACAGGGGATACTGGCTACACCTTC CASSLTGDTGYTF
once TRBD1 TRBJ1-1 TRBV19 TGTGCCAGTAGTGCTCGACAGGGCAGGGGCACTGAAGCTTTCTTT CASSARQGRGTEAFF
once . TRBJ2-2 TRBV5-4 TGTGCCAGCAGCCTGCTTACCGACACCGGGGAGCTGTTTTTT CASSLLTDTGELFF
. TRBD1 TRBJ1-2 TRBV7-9 TGTGCCAGCAGCTTATTTACAGGGGAGGGCTATGGCTACACCTTC CASSLFTGEGYGYTF
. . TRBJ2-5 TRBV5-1 TGCGCCAGCAGCTCGAGACCGGACAGTCAAGAGACCCAGTACTTC CASSSRPDSQETQYF
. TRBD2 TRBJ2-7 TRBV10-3 TGTGCCATTACTAGCGGGATACGGGGCGAGCAGTACTTC CAITSGIRGEQYF
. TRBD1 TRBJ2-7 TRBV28 TGTGCCAGCAGTCCCACAGGGGGTTACGAGCAGTACTTC CASSPTGGYEQYF
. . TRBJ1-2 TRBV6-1 TGTGCCAGCAGTGGGGCCCTGGCATCGGGTGGCTACACCTTC CASSGALASGGYTF
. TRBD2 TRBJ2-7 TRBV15 TGTGCCACCAGCAGAGATTCTAGCGGGAGGATCGAGCAGTACTTC CATSRDSSGRIEQYF
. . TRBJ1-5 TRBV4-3 TGCGCCAGCAGCCAAGATCCACCTAGGAGGTTAGGAAGTCAGCCCCAGCATTTT CASSQDPPRRLGSQPQHF
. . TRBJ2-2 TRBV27 TGTGCCAGCAGTTTGCAGTACACCGGGGAGCTGTTTTTT CASSLQYTGELFF
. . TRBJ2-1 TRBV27 TGTGCCAGCAGTTCAACTCGGGCGCGGGCGTCCTACAATGAGCAGTTCTTC CASSSTRARASYNEQFF
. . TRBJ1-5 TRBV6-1 TGTGCCAGCAGTTTATCAGGCGATCAGCCCCAGCATTTT CASSLSGDQPQHF
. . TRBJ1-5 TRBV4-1 TGCGCCAGCAGCCAAGGGACATCGGAAAATCAGCCCCAGCATTTT CASSQGTSENQPQHF
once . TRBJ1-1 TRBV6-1 TGTGCCAGCGCGGGCGGGGGGACTGAAGCTTTCTTT CASAGGGTEAFF
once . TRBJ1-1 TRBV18 TGTGCCAGCTCCCCGTCGATGGGGAACACTGAAGCTTTCTTT CASSPSMGNTEAFF
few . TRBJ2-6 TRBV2 TGTGCCAGCACCGAAGGGACCGGGAGCTCTGGGGCCAACGTCCTGACTTTC CASTEGTGSSGANVLTF
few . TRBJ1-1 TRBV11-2 TGTGCCAGCAGCATAGGCCGGTACACTGAAGCTTTCTTT CASSIGRYTEAFF
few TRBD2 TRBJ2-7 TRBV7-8 TGTGCCAGCAGCATAAGTGTAAATAGCGGGGACGAGCAGTACTTC CASSISVNSGDEQYF
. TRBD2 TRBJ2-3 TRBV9 TGTGCCAGCAGCTCCGCGGGGACTAGGGGCACAGATACGCAGTATTTT CASSSAGTRGTDTQYF
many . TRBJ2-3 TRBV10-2 TGCGCCATTGCCTGGGGGTTCACAGATACGCAGTATTTT CAIAWGFTDTQYF
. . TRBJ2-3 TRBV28 TGTGCCAGCAGTTTCCGGGCTCGTCGGTCCACAGATACGCAGTATTTT CASSFRARRSTDTQYF
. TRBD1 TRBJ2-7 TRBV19 TGTGCCAGTAAATCGACAGGGGGCTCGGGTGAGCAGTACTTC CASKSTGGSGEQYF
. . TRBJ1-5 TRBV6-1 TGTGCCAGCAGTGAAAATATACAAGCGGCTTATCAGCCCCAGCATTTT CASSENIQAAYQPQHF
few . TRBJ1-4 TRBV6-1 TGTGCCAGCAGTAACCAGGGGTCCAAGGAAAAACTGTTTTTT CASSNQGSKEKLFF
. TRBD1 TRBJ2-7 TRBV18 TGTGCCAGCTCACCTAGGACAGGGATCGGCTACGAGCAGTACTTC CASSPRTGIGYEQYF
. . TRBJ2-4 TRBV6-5 TGTGCCAGCAGTTACTCGGGGGGCGTCGAAAACATTCAGTACTTC CASSYSGGVENIQYF
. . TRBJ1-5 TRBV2 TGTGCCAGCAGTGCAGGACAGCTTTCCAATCAGCCCCAGCATTTT CASSAGQLSNQPQHF
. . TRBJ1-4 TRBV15 TGTGCCACCAGCAGGGAGGCCCGAGGGGAGTTGTTTTTT CATSREARGELFF
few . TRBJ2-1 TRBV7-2 TGTGCCAGCAGCTTAGGATTAGCGGTCTCCTACAATGAGCAGTTCTTC CASSLGLAVSYNEQFF
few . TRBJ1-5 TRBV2 TGTGCCAGCAGTGCGACCAATAGCAATCAGCCCCAGCATTTT CASSATNSNQPQHF
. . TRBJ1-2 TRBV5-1 TGCGCCAGCAGCTTGGAACAGGCCGGGTATGGCTACACCTTC CASSLEQAGYGYTF
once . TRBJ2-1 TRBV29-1 TGCAGCGGCCGCTACAATGTTGAGCAGTTCTTC CSGRYNVEQFF
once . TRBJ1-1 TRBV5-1 TGCGCCAGCAGCTGGGGGGCAGGGCTGAACACTGAAGCTTTCTTT CASSWGAGLNTEAFF
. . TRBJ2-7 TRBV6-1 TGTGCCAGCAGGCTAAACCACGACTACGAGCAGTACTTC CASRLNHDYEQYF
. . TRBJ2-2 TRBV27 TGTGCCAGCAGTTTTTTCCAGGGGCTAAACACCGGGGAGCTGTTTTTT CASSFFQGLNTGELFF
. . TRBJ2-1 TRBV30 TGTGCCTGGACGGTCGGGGATGAGCAGTTCTTC CAWTVGDEQFF
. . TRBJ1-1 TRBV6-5 TGTGCCAGCAGTTACAGTCCCCGAAACACTGAAGCTTTCTTT CASSYSPRNTEAFF
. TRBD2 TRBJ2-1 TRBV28 TGTGCCAGCCATGAACTAGCGGGAGGGGTGAATGAGCAGTTCTTC CASHELAGGVNEQFF
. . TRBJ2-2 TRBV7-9 TGTGCCAGCAGCCTCCGGACAGCGAACACCGGGGAGCTGTTTTTT CASSLRTANTGELFF
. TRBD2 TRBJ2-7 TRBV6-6 TGTGCCAGCAGGGCGGGGGTCTACGAGCAGTACTTC CASRAGVYEQYF
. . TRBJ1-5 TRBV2 TGTGCCAGCAGCGGGACCGGCGGGTACCAGCCCCAGCATTTT CASSGTGGYQPQHF